The clone carrying this T cell receptor beta chain was counted at least ten times. The antigen remains undetermined. The authors amplified TCR beta CDR3 regions, and they did so from RNA transcripts for repertoire sequencing. HTBI primers were used in a first-round RT-PCR, which preceded a second-round multiplex PCR. TCRdb reprocessed the multiplex PCR reads with MiXCR, giving one entry per CDR3 protein. The table includes about 740,000 distinct CDR3 sequences, 40% detected once. The data are from a study of Graves' ophthalmopathy and Graves' hyperthyroidism. Turning to the study itself: There was a collection of peripheral blood at initial diagnosis, before any treatment. Findings and limits, study-wide: Forecasting of ophthalmopathy progression by the model achieved 70.59% sensitivity and less than 80% specificity. Among thyroid clonotypes expanded above 0.001 frequency, most also appeared in blood.

CDR3 length equals 16 residues. V shed 4 bases, J shed 5 bases, and the junction held 15 bases outside the gene matches. Germline V gene lookup returns CDR1 SQVTM and CDR2 ANQGSEA. The sequence was obtained from an adult man with Graves' ophthalmopathy. What was sequenced was peripheral blood. The chain recombines TRBV29-1 with TRBJ1-1; 8 bases fit TRBD1. The CDR3 sequence is CSVGQAGGASWTEAFF. CDR3 coding DNA: TGCAGCGTTGGACAGGCAGGGGGCGCTTCGTGGACTGAAGCTTTCTTT.